In its sample, the clone carrying this TCR beta chain was seen once. Cohort 3 recovered donors had two negative PCRs, clearance, or symptom resolution. Profiling relied on immunoSEQ multiplex PCR, and the TCRdb table lists in-frame clones only, not all of them. The profile shows 300,000 to 400,000 clones, approximately 90% of them singletons. The data were taken from a study of blood T cell repertoires in COVID-19. Whole-study context: The study drew acute and convalescent COVID-19 samples from the United States, Italy and Spain. Sources were T cells, B-cell-depleted T cells, or PBMCs; the material itself was cDNA or gDNA.

The receptor was derived from a woman in her late teens or twenties who had recovered from COVID-19. The sequenced sample consisted of PBMCs or T cells enriched from blood (not recorded which).

CDR3 nucleotides: TGTGCCAGCAGTGGGACAGGGTCCTCACCCCTCCACTTT. Its protein product is CASSGTGSSPLHF. V gene TRBV12-3 or TRBV12-4 combines with J gene TRBJ1-6; 9 bases fit TRBD1. The V and J ends lost 5 bases and 10 bases, in that order; junction bases with no gene match: 3. CDR3 length: 13 residues.